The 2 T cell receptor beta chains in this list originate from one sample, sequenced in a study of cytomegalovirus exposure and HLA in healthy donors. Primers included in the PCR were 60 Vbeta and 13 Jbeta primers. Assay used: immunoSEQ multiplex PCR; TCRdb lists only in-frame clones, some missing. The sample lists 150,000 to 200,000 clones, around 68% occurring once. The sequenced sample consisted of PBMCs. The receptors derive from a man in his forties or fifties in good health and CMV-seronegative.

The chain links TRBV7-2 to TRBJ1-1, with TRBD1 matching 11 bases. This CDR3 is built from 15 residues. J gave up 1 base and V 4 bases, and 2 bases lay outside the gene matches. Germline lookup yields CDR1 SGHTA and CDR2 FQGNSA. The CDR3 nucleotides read TGTGCCAGCAGCTGGACAGGGGGCCCGAACACTGAAGCTTTCTTT. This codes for CASSWTGGPNTEAFF.

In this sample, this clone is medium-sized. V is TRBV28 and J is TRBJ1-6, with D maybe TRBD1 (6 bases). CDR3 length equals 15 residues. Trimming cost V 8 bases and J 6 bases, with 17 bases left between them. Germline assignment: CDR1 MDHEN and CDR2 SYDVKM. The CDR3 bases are TGTGCCAGCGGGTTCGTCAGGGGCGGTAATTCACCCCTCCACTTT. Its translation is CASGFVRGGNSPLHF.